A selection of T cell receptor beta chains follows, all from one sample in a study of T cell repertoires in cytomegalovirus infection. One entry per CDR3 protein results from TCRdb running MiXCR on the reads. The data show roughly 230,000 distinct CDR3 sequences, roughly 22% seen once. The sequenced sample consisted of CD8+ T cells from PBMCs. These TCRs come from a human donor in good health (CMV status not recorded). Some clones in this sample may be carry-over from other donors' samples. The CDR3 runs from the conserved cysteine through the conserved F or W. Fields, in order: D gene, CDR3 length, V gene, J gene, clone size, CDR3 DNA, CDR3 protein. The D gene is left open where the match is weak. Size tells how often a clone was seen (once, few, many) or the class of an expanded clone, and some rows leave it out.

d_call: TRBD2
cdr3_length: 14
v_call: TRBV20-1
j_call: TRBJ2-7
clone_size: .
cdr3_nt: TGCAGTGCTAGAGATTTGCTAGCGGTTTACGAGCAGTACTTC
cdr3_aa: CSARDLLAVYEQYF

d_call: TRBD2
cdr3_length: 15
v_call: TRBV7-9
j_call: TRBJ2-3
clone_size: .
cdr3_nt: TGTGCCAGCAGCTTTGGCGGGGGAGATTCCTATACGCAGTATTTT
cdr3_aa: CASSFGGGDSYTQYF

d_call: .
cdr3_length: 14
v_call: TRBV20-1
j_call: TRBJ2-1
clone_size: once
cdr3_nt: TGCAGTGCTAGTGAAGTCCTTGGGCACAATGAGCAGTTCTTC
cdr3_aa: CSASEVLGHNEQFF

d_call: .
cdr3_length: 14
v_call: TRBV7-9
j_call: TRBJ2-2
clone_size: .
cdr3_nt: TGTGCCAGCTGGGACATCGCGAACACCGGGGAGCTGTTTTTT
cdr3_aa: CASWDIANTGELFF

d_call: TRBD1
cdr3_length: 14
v_call: TRBV14
j_call: TRBJ1-1
clone_size: few
cdr3_nt: TGTGCCAGCAGCCAAGAGGGGAGGGGGCCTGAAGCTTTCTTT
cdr3_aa: CASSQEGRGPEAFF

d_call: .
cdr3_length: 14
v_call: TRBV7-6
j_call: TRBJ2-7
clone_size: many
cdr3_nt: TGTGCCAGCAGCTCCAGGACGGGTGCCTACGAGCAGTACTTC
cdr3_aa: CASSSRTGAYEQYF

d_call: .
cdr3_length: 14
v_call: TRBV7-2
j_call: TRBJ1-4
clone_size: many
cdr3_nt: TGTGCCAGCAGCTTAAATAAGGGTCGTGAAAAACTGTTTTTT
cdr3_aa: CASSLNKGREKLFF

d_call: TRBD2
cdr3_length: 16
v_call: TRBV6-8
j_call: TRBJ2-3
clone_size: .
cdr3_nt: TGTGCCAGCAGTTTAATAAGCGGGGGGACCACAGATACGCAGTATTTT
cdr3_aa: CASSLISGGTTDTQYF

d_call: .
cdr3_length: 17
v_call: TRBV7-6
j_call: TRBJ2-1
clone_size: few
cdr3_nt: TGTGCCAGCAGCCGAAACCGGAGGACAGCGCTCTACAATGAGCAGTTCTTC
cdr3_aa: CASSRNRRTALYNEQFF

d_call: .
cdr3_length: 16
v_call: TRBV2
j_call: TRBJ2-1
clone_size: .
cdr3_nt: TGTGCCAGCAGTGAAGCGCTTTTAAGGTTGCGGAATGAGCAGTTCTTC
cdr3_aa: CASSEALLRLRNEQFF

d_call: .
cdr3_length: 14
v_call: TRBV13
j_call: TRBJ2-3
clone_size: .
cdr3_nt: TGTGCCAGCAGCGTCGCGGGACCCACAGATACGCAGTATTTT
cdr3_aa: CASSVAGPTDTQYF

d_call: .
cdr3_length: 14
v_call: TRBV28
j_call: TRBJ1-5
clone_size: many
cdr3_nt: TGTGCCAGCCACCCCGCCAGGGCCCTGGGGCCCCAGCATTTT
cdr3_aa: CASHPARALGPQHF

d_call: .
cdr3_length: 15
v_call: TRBV29-1
j_call: TRBJ2-3
clone_size: .
cdr3_nt: TGCAGCTTCCAGCCGGGACACTGGGAGTTAGATACGCAGTATTTT
cdr3_aa: CSFQPGHWELDTQYF

d_call: .
cdr3_length: 13
v_call: TRBV28
j_call: TRBJ1-2
clone_size: many
cdr3_nt: TGTGCCAGCAGCTCCGGGTTTTCCTATGGCTACACCTTC
cdr3_aa: CASSSGFSYGYTF

d_call: .
cdr3_length: 15
v_call: TRBV19
j_call: TRBJ2-7
clone_size: .
cdr3_nt: TGTGCCAGTAGTATTGGGTACGGTCCTTCCTACGAGCAGTACTTC
cdr3_aa: CASSIGYGPSYEQYF

d_call: .
cdr3_length: 14
v_call: TRBV12-3/TRBV12-4
j_call: TRBJ2-7
clone_size: .
cdr3_nt: TGTGCCAGCAGTTTTTTAGGGACGTACTACGAGCAGTACTTC
cdr3_aa: CASSFLGTYYEQYF

d_call: TRBD1
cdr3_length: 17
v_call: TRBV4-1
j_call: TRBJ1-1
clone_size: once
cdr3_nt: TGCGCCAGCAGCCAAGAGGGGTACGGGACAGAGAACACTGAAGCTTTCTTT
cdr3_aa: CASSQEGYGTENTEAFF

d_call: .
cdr3_length: 10
v_call: TRBV2
j_call: TRBJ2-7
clone_size: .
cdr3_nt: TGTGCCAGCAAGAGCCAGGAGCAGTACTTC
cdr3_aa: CASKSQEQYF

d_call: TRBD1
cdr3_length: 15
v_call: TRBV7-6
j_call: TRBJ1-4
clone_size: few
cdr3_nt: TGTGCCAGCAGCTCCGACAGGGGGATTAATGAAAAACTGTTTTTT
cdr3_aa: CASSSDRGINEKLFF

d_call: .
cdr3_length: 15
v_call: TRBV13
j_call: TRBJ1-2
clone_size: few
cdr3_nt: TGTGCCAGCAGCTTAGGTTGGACCAAACCCTATGGCTACACCTTC
cdr3_aa: CASSLGWTKPYGYTF

d_call: .
cdr3_length: 14
v_call: TRBV7-9
j_call: TRBJ1-5
clone_size: few
cdr3_nt: TGTGCCAGCAGCGATGACGGGACTAATCAGCCCCAGCATTTT
cdr3_aa: CASSDDGTNQPQHF

d_call: TRBD1
cdr3_length: 15
v_call: TRBV14
j_call: TRBJ2-5
clone_size: .
cdr3_nt: TGTGCCAGCAGCCTTACGGGACAGGGACAAGAGACCCAGTACTTC
cdr3_aa: CASSLTGQGQETQYF

d_call: .
cdr3_length: 15
v_call: TRBV7-2
j_call: TRBJ2-5
clone_size: many
cdr3_nt: TGTGCCAGCACCCCAGGGGGGGGTCTCCAAGAGACCCAGTACTTC
cdr3_aa: CASTPGGGLQETQYF

d_call: TRBD1
cdr3_length: 14
v_call: TRBV15
j_call: TRBJ1-2
clone_size: .
cdr3_nt: TGTGCCACCAGCCGGGACAGGACGCTCTATGGCTACACCTTC
cdr3_aa: CATSRDRTLYGYTF

d_call: TRBD1
cdr3_length: 14
v_call: TRBV12-3/TRBV12-4
j_call: TRBJ1-1
clone_size: .
cdr3_nt: TGTGCCAGCAGTACGACAGGGTCGGGGACTGAAGCTTTCTTT
cdr3_aa: CASSTTGSGTEAFF

d_call: .
cdr3_length: 11
v_call: TRBV10-3
j_call: TRBJ2-1
clone_size: few
cdr3_nt: TGTGCCATCAGTGAGTCGGCTGAGCAGTTCTTC
cdr3_aa: CAISESAEQFF

d_call: TRBD2
cdr3_length: 16
v_call: TRBV7-9
j_call: TRBJ2-3
clone_size: .
cdr3_nt: TGTGCCAGCAGCCCCTGGGTCGGGGGGACGACAGATACGCAGTATTTT
cdr3_aa: CASSPWVGGTTDTQYF

d_call: .
cdr3_length: 10
v_call: TRBV28
j_call: TRBJ2-7
clone_size: few
cdr3_nt: TGTGCCAGCTCCGAATACGAGCAGTACTTC
cdr3_aa: CASSEYEQYF

d_call: .
cdr3_length: 16
v_call: TRBV28
j_call: TRBJ1-5
clone_size: many
cdr3_nt: TGTGCCAGCAGTTTAGAACCTCGACAGAGCAATCAGCCCCAGCATTTT
cdr3_aa: CASSLEPRQSNQPQHF

d_call: .
cdr3_length: 16
v_call: TRBV28
j_call: TRBJ1-5
clone_size: medium-sized
cdr3_nt: TGTGCCAGCAGTCCTTTGGTTGACGGTGGCAATCAGCCCCAGCATTTT
cdr3_aa: CASSPLVDGGNQPQHF

d_call: TRBD1
cdr3_length: 16
v_call: TRBV6-5
j_call: TRBJ2-5
clone_size: .
cdr3_nt: TGTGCCAGCAGTCCCAACCCCGACAGGGCCGGGGAGACCCAGTACTTC
cdr3_aa: CASSPNPDRAGETQYF

d_call: .
cdr3_length: 18
v_call: TRBV4-2
j_call: TRBJ2-2
clone_size: few
cdr3_nt: TGTGCCAGCAGCCAGGAGGATAAGATAGGTCTGACCTCCGGGGAGCTGTTTTTT
cdr3_aa: CASSQEDKIGLTSGELFF